The entry below describes one T cell receptor beta chain. What it recognizes is unknown. This sample stems from a study of T cell repertoires in cytomegalovirus infection. Looking at the study overall: Indications of both CMV infection and matching HLA type were provided by public TCR beta signatures. Study-wide findings and caveats: Cumulative frequency (of public TCR beta family members) identified carriers of CMV plus the relevant HLA. It was HLA-C-restricted CMV-specific TCR beta clonotypes that dominated the response ex vivo.

CDR1 and CDR2 from the germline V gene are MNHEY and SMNVEV (reference sequence). V was clipped by 6 bases and J by 6 bases; unmatched bases: 15. There are 19 residues in the CDR3. MiXCR, run by TCRdb on the reads, gives a single entry per CDR3 protein. This sample has around 740,000 distinct CDR3 sequences, with approximately 40% found just once. The V and J genes are TRBV27 and TRBJ2-2, with 14 positions matching TRBD2. The sample comprised PBMCs. The sequence derives from a human donor in good health (CMV status not recorded). Some clones in this sample may be carry-over from other donors' samples. The CDR3 region is CASRLTGLAGGGGSGELFF. DNA for the CDR3: TGTGCCAGCAGACTAACAGGACTAGCGGGAGGAGGTGGTTCCGGGGAGCTGTTTTTT.